Listed below are T cell receptor beta chains from one sample, sequenced in a study of metastatic and nonmetastatic thyroid tumors. TCRdb re-called the PCR reads through MiXCR. The sample carries about 15,000 clones, just over 30% recorded once. The specimen sequenced was blood. These receptor sequences come from a female donor with papillary thyroid cancer or a benign thyroid nodule (not recorded which). Some clones in this sample may be carry-over from other donors' samples. Each CDR3 is given with its conserved first and last residue.

TRBV27 CASSLVISSYNEQFF
TRBV20-1 CSARERLAGWRDTQYF
TRBV5-8 CASSFYRAGNQPQHF
TRBV4-2 CASSQDKGGGLTGELFF
TRBV20-1 CSARDVLVAFF
TRBV12-3/TRBV12-4 CASDRTGGNTEAFF
TRBV6-1 CASSESGGSGTDTQYF
TRBV4-3 CASSQDRFPGVQYF
TRBV2 CASRPDRSSNQPQHF
TRBV5-1 CASSFSNQGAADTQYF
TRBV20-1 CSAPAGGVETQYF
TRBV18 CASYAGGAGVNEQFF
TRBV4-3 CASSQLGLAGSNEQFF
TRBV6-2/TRBV6-3 CATAWGLSGNEQFF
TRBV30 CAWSVDRGPQPQHF
TRBV28 CASIPGQGRIEQYF
TRBV20-1 CSARDRTDYGYTF
TRBV29-1 CSVEHTAGNEQFF
TRBV6-6 CASSYDSSGNTIYF
TRBV12-3/TRBV12-4 CASSFVTGGLNEQYF
TRBV5-1 CASSPGEAFYEQYF
TRBV6-1 CASRGRTGAISYEQYF
TRBV5-1 CASSLSRAMNTEAFF
TRBV6-1 CASSGGRQGMSSYNSPLHF
TRBV7-3 CASSLGTEETKYF
TRBV5-1 CASSSQETQYF
TRBV6-2/TRBV6-3 CASNRQGGGQPQHF
TRBV5-4 CASRYLESGELFF
TRBV19 CASSGGQLANYGYTF
TRBV6-1 CASSLGTGPMNEQYF
TRBV6-4 CASRSGRHSYNEQFF
TRBV30 CAWRAGEEYETQYF
TRBV6-1 CASSPSPQETQYF
TRBV12-3/TRBV12-4 CASSLWDTNTGELFF
TRBV12-3/TRBV12-4 CASSLGGQGRGYTF
TRBV10-2 CASSDDRDNERYF
TRBV12-3/TRBV12-4 CASSSTGELRGYTF
TRBV28 CASRAGTGTGNTIYF
TRBV4-1 CASSQDKRGGLNEQYF
TRBV7-3 CASSLMAGDEQFF
TRBV28 CASSTSGLAKNIQYF
TRBV28 CASSHRGSQNF